The rows below give T cell receptor beta chains drawn from one sample of a study of blood T cell repertoires in COVID-19. Using immunoSEQ multiplex PCR, the repertoire was profiled, and TCRdb retains in-frame clones only, with some absent. The sample holds about 220,000 clones, roughly four fifths seen once. What was sequenced was PBMCs or T cells enriched from blood (not recorded which). All receptors derive from a woman aged 60-70 years who had recovered from COVID-19. CDR3s include the opening cysteine and the closing phenylalanine or tryptophan. A D gene is named only where the DNA matches it firmly. Clone size appears in some rows only: once, few, many, or a class for an expanded clone.

clone_size,d_call,j_call,v_call,cdr3_nt,cdr3_aa
once,TRBD1,TRBJ1-2,TRBV7-9,TGTGCCAGCAGCTTTTCGGACAGGGGTTCCTTCTATGGCTACACCTTC,CASSFSDRGSFYGYTF
once,-,TRBJ1-3,TRBV9,TGTGCCAGCAGCGTAGATGCTGTGGGGAGCTCTGGAAACACCATATATTTT,CASSVDAVGSSGNTIYF
-,-,TRBJ1-1,TRBV15,TGTGCCACCAGCAGAGATTGGACAGCTGAAGCTTTCTTT,CATSRDWTAEAFF
-,-,TRBJ1-3,TRBV5-6,TGTGCCAGCAGCTTGCAGGGTAACTCTGGAAACACCATATATTTT,CASSLQGNSGNTIYF
-,-,TRBJ2-3,TRBV7-2,TGTGCCAGCAGCTCCCCAATGGTTACCCCGGGTACGCAGTATTTT,CASSSPMVTPGTQYF
once,TRBD1,TRBJ1-1,TRBV3-1/TRBV3-2,TGTGCCAGCAGCCAAGCGACAGGGTGGGGTGAAGCTTTCTTT,CASSQATGWGEAFF
-,TRBD1,TRBJ1-2,TRBV7-8,TGTGCCAGCAGCTTAGGGGCCGCTCGACAGGGGGCGTATGGCTACACCTTC,CASSLGAARQGAYGYTF
once,TRBD2,TRBJ2-5,TRBV7-2,TGTGCCAGCAGCCTCATTGCGATGGCGGGGGGGGAGACCCAGTACTTC,CASSLIAMAGGETQYF
-,TRBD1,TRBJ1-4,TRBV7-2,TGTGCCAGCAGCCTGGAGGGGGCGGATGAAAAACTGTTTTTT,CASSLEGADEKLFF
-,TRBD2,TRBJ2-5,TRBV7-3,TGTGCCAGCAGCTTAGGTGCGGGGAGGGAAGAGACCCAGTACTTC,CASSLGAGREETQYF